The clone carrying this T cell receptor beta chain was seen ten or more times. Its antigen is not identified. The sample belongs to a study of CD8 T cells in ankylosing spondylitis. Findings of the study overall: Ankylosing spondylitis blood appeared to be characterized by a TCR beta motif of about 8 highly homologous variants.

Each TCR beta library was made by quantitative 5'-RACE that incorporated molecular barcodes. TCRdb redid the calling of the 5' RACE reads with MiXCR, one entry per CDR3 protein. Here the sample spans around 490,000 distinct CDR3 sequences, 5.3% being singletons. The germline V and J ends were trimmed by 6 bases and 4 bases, with 14 bases remaining between them. The CDR3 contains 13 residues. CDR1 is SQVTM and CDR2 is ANQGSEA in the germline V gene. The TCR was taken from a male donor with ankylosing spondylitis. V gene TRBV29-1 combines with J gene TRBJ2-3; D is possibly TRBD2 (6 bases). Sequenced: blood, either unsorted or a sorted T cell fraction (not recorded which). The CDR3 loop is CSVHTREADTQYF. The CDR3 DNA follows: TGCAGCGTACATACAAGGGAGGCAGATACGCAGTATTTT.